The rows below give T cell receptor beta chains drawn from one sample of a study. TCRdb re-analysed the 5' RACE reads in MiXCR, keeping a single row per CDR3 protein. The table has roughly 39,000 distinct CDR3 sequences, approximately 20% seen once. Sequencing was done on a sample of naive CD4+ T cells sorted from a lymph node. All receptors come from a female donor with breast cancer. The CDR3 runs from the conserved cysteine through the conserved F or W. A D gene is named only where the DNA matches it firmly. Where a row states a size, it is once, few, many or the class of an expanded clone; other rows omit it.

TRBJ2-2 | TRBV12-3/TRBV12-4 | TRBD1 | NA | CASTRQGAGTGELLF | TGTGCCAGCACCAGACAGGGGGCGGGCACCGGGGAGCTGTTGTTT
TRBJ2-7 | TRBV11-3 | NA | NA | CASSDHSDEQYF | TGTGCCAGCAGCGATCATAGTGACGAGCAGTACTTC
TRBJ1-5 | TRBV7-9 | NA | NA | CASSSSSNQPQHF | TGTGCCAGCAGCTCGTCATCCAATCAGCCCCAGCATTTT
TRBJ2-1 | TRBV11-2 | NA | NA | CASSLARNNEQFF | TGTGCCAGCAGCTTAGCGAGGAACAATGAGCAGTTCTTC
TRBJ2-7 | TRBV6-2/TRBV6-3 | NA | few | CAGVLAPGYEQYF | TGTGCCGGTGTTTTAGCCCCCGGATACGAGCAGTACTTC
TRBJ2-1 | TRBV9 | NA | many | CASSYGNNEQFF | TGTGCCAGCAGCTACGGTAACAATGAGCAGTTCTTC
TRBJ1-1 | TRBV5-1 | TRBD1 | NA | CASSSWDRGNTEAFF | TGCGCCAGCAGCTCCTGGGACAGGGGGAACACTGAAGCTTTCTTT
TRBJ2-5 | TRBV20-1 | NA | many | CSAQSSGRETQYF | TGCAGTGCCCAGAGCTCGGGGCGAGAGACCCAGTACTTC
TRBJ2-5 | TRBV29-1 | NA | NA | CSVENQETQYF | TGCAGCGTTGAAAATCAAGAGACCCAGTACTTC
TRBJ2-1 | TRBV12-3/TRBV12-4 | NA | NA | CASSPPGAGIPFF | TGTGCCAGCAGTCCGCCGGGAGCGGGTATTCCGTTCTTC
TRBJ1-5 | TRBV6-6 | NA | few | CASGSYQPQHF | TGTGCCAGCGGAAGTTACCAGCCCCAGCATTTT
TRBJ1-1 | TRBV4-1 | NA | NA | CASSQAVNTEAFF | TGCGCCAGCAGCCAAGCGGTGAACACTGAAGCTTTCTTT
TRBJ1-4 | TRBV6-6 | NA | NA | CASIRDATNEKLFF | TGTGCCAGCATCCGGGACGCAACTAATGAAAAACTGTTTTTT
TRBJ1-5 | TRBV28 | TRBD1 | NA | CASSSPRTGQGRPQHF | TGTGCCAGCAGTTCGCCTAGGACAGGGCAGGGTCGGCCCCAGCATTTT
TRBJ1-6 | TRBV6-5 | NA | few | CASSYSETHNSPLHF | TGTGCCAGCAGTTACTCGGAGACACATAATTCACCCCTCCACTTT
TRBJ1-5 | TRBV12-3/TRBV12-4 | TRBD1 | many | CASSQGANQPQHF | TGTGCCAGCAGTCAGGGGGCTAATCAGCCCCAGCATTTT
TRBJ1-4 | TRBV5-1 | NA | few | CASSLGIPANEKLFF | TGCGCCAGCAGCTTGGGGATACCGGCTAATGAAAAACTGTTTTTT
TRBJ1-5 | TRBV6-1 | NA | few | CASTRGQDGDQPQHF | TGTGCCAGCACCCGTGGGCAGGATGGCGATCAGCCCCAGCATTTT
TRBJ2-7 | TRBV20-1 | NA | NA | CSASSRRYEQYF | TGCAGTGCTAGTAGTCGGCGATACGAGCAGTACTTC
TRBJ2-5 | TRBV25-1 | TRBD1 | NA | CASSERDRQETQYF | TGTGCCAGCAGTGAGAGGGACAGACAAGAGACCCAGTACTTC
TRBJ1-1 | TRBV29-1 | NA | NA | CSVASGLGQGAVF | TGCAGCGTTGCATCCGGGCTTGGGCAGGGAGCTGTCTTT
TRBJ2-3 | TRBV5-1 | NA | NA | CASSPVEPGWADTQYF | TGCGCCAGCAGCCCGGTGGAACCTGGATGGGCAGATACGCAGTATTTT
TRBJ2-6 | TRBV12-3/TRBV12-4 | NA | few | CASTDSGANVLTF | TGTGCCAGCACTGACTCTGGGGCCAACGTCCTGACTTTC
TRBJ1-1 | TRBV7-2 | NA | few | CASSSGRGSTEAFF | TGTGCCAGCAGCTCCGGACGGGGAAGCACTGAAGCTTTCTTT
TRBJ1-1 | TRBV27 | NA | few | CASSNQQGSAEAFF | TGTGCCAGCAGTAACCAACAGGGTTCGGCTGAAGCTTTCTTT
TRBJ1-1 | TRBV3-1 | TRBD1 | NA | CASSPTNGQGALAFF | TGTGCCAGCAGCCCCACGAATGGACAGGGGGCACTAGCTTTCTTT
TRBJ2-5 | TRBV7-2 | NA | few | CASSLSGTQETQYF | TGTGCCAGCAGCTTATCAGGGACCCAAGAGACCCAGTACTTC
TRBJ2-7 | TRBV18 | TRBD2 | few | CASSPPSGLRIYEQYF | TGTGCCAGCTCACCACCCTCGGGACTAAGGATCTACGAGCAGTACTTC
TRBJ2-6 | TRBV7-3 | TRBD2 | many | CASSHQGAGGSGANVLTF | TGTGCCAGCAGCCATCAGGGAGCGGGGGGCTCTGGGGCCAACGTCCTGACTTTC
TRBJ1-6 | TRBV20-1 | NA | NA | CSAGHTINPSYNSPLHF | TGCAGTGCTGGACATACGATCAACCCCAGTTATAATTCACCCCTCCACTTT
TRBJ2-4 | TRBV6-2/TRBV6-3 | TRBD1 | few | CASSLMTGLAKNIQYF | TGTGCCAGCAGTTTGATGACAGGGCTAGCCAAAAACATTCAGTACTTC
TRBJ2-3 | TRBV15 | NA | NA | CATSRDRRAGDTQYF | TGTGCCACCAGCAGAGATCGGAGGGCGGGTGATACGCAGTATTTT
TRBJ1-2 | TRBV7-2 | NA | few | CASSLARDYGYTF | TGTGCCAGCAGCTTAGCGCGGGATTATGGCTACACCTTC
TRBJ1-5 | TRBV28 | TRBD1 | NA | CASRGVGQGTLAQHF | TGTGCCAGCAGAGGCGTAGGACAGGGGACGTTAGCCCAGCATTTT
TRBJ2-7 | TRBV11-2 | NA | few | CASSGMREYIYEQYF | TGTGCCAGCAGCGGAATGCGGGAATATATCTACGAGCAGTACTTC
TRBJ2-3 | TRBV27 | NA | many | CASRLDRTQYF | TGTGCCAGCAGACTAGACCGTACGCAGTATTTT
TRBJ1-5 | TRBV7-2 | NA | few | CASSLVMGANQPQHF | TGTGCCAGCAGCTTAGTAATGGGAGCCAATCAGCCCCAGCATTTT
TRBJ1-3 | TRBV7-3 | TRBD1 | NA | CTSSPTGSGNTIYF | TGTACCAGCAGCCCGACAGGGTCAGGAAACACCATATATTTT
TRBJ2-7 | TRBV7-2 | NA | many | CASTTYYEQYF | TGTGCCAGCACAACTTACTACGAGCAGTACTTC
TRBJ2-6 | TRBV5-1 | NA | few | CASSTDTGANVLTF | TGCGCCAGCAGCACAGATACTGGGGCCAACGTCCTGACTTTC
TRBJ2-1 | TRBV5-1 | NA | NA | CASSRSGGPSYNEQFF | TGCGCCAGCAGCCGTTCGGGCGGTCCATCCTACAATGAGCAGTTCTTC
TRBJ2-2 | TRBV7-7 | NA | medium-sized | CASSPQGFSGELFF | TGTGCTAGCAGCCCCCAAGGGTTTTCCGGGGAGCTGTTTTTT
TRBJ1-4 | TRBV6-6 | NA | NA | CASRGGPNEKLFF | TGTGCCAGCAGGGGGGGGCCTAATGAAAAACTGTTTTTT
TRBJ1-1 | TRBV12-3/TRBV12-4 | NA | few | CASREQGQLEAFF | TGTGCCAGCAGAGAACAGGGCCAGCTAGAAGCTTTCTTT
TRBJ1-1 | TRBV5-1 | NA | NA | CASSLGSTNTEAFF | TGCGCCAGCAGCTTGGGCAGCACGAACACTGAAGCTTTCTTT
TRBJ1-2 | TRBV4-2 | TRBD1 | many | CASSPQSTGGNNYGYTF | TGTGCCAGCAGCCCCCAATCGACAGGGGGCAATAACTATGGCTACACCTTC
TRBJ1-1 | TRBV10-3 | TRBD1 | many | CAIPDRADTEAFF | TGTGCCATCCCCGACAGGGCGGACACTGAAGCTTTCTTT
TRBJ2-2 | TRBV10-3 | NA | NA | CAIRTGNTGELFF | TGTGCCATCAGGACAGGGAACACCGGGGAGCTGTTTTTT
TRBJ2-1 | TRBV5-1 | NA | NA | CASSLADVGLGNEQFF | TGCGCCAGCAGCTTGGCGGATGTGGGGCTTGGGAATGAGCAGTTCTTC
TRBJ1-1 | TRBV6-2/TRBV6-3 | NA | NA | CASSYDRVMTEAFF | TGTGCCAGCAGTTACGATCGGGTGATGACTGAAGCTTTCTTT
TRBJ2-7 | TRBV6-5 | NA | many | CASSPNSLGGSYEQYF | TGTGCCAGCAGTCCTAACTCGCTCGGCGGATCCTACGAGCAGTACTTC
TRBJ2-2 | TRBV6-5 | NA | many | CASRGRGSGELFF | TGTGCCAGCAGGGGGAGGGGGAGCGGGGAGCTGTTTTTT
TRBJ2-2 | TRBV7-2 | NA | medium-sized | CASSLDSRNTGELFF | TGTGCCAGCAGCCTGGACTCGAGGAACACCGGGGAGCTGTTTTTT